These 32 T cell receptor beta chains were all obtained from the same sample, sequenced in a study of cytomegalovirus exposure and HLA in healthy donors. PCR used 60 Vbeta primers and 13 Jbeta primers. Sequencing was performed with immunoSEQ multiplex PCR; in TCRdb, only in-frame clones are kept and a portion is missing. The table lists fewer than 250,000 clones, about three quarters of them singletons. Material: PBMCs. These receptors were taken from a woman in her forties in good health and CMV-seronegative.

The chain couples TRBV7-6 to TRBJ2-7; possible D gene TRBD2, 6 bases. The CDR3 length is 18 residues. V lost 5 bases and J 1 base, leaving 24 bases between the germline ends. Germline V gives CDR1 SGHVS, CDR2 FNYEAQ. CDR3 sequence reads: CASSRYGGAGPMSYEQYF. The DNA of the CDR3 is TGTGCCAGCAGCCGCTACGGGGGTGCGGGACCGATGTCCTACGAGCAGTACTTC.

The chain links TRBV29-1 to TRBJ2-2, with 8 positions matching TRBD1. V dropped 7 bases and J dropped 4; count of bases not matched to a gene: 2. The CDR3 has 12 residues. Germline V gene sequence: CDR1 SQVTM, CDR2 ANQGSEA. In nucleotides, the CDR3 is TGCAGCGCGGGACAGGCCACCGGGGAGCTGTTTTTT. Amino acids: CSAGQATGELFF.

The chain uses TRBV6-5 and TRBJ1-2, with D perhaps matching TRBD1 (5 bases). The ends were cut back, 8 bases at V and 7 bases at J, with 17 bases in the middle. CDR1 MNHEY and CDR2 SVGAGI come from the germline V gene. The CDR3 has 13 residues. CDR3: CASGALTGIGYTF. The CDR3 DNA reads TGTGCCAGCGGCGCACTAACAGGAATTGGCTACACCTTC.

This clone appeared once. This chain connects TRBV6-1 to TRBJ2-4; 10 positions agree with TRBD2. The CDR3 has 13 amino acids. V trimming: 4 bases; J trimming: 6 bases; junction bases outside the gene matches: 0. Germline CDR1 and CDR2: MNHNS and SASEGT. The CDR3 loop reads CASSGTSGNIQYF. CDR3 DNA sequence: TGTGCCAGCAGTGGGACTAGCGGAAACATTCAGTACTTC.

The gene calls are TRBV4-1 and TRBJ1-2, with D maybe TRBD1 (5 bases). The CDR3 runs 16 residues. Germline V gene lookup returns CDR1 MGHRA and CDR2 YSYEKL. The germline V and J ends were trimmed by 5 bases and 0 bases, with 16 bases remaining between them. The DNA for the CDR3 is TGCGCCAGCAGCGGGGCATACCCTCAAGCTAACTATGGCTACACCTTC. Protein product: CASSGAYPQANYGYTF.

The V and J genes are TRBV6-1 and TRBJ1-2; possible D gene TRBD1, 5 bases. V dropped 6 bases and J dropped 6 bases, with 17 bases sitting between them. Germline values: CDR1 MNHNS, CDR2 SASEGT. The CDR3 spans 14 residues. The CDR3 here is CASRDRTNAHGYTF. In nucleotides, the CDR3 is TGTGCCAGCAGGGATCGGACAAACGCCCATGGCTACACCTTC.

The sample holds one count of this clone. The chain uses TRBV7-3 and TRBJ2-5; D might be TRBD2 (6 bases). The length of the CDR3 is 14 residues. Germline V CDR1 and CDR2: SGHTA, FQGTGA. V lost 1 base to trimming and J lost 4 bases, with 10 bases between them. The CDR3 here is CASSLNGGGETQYF. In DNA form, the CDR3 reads TGTGCCAGCAGCTTAAACGGGGGAGGAGAGACCCAGTACTTC. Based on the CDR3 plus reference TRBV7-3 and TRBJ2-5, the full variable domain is GAGVSQTPSNKVTEKGKYVELRCDPISGHTALYWYRQSLGQGPEFLIYFQGTGAADDSGLPNDRFFAVRPEGSVSTLKIQRTERGDSAVYLCASSLNGGGETQYFGPGTRLLVL.

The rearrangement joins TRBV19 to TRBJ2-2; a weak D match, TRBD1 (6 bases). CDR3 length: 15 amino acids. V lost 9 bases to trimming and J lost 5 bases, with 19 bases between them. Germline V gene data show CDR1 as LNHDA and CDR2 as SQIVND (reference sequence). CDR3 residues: CASGMGTLRTGELFF. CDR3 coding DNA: TGTGCCAGCGGGATGGGGACATTGCGGACCGGGGAGCTGTTTTTT.

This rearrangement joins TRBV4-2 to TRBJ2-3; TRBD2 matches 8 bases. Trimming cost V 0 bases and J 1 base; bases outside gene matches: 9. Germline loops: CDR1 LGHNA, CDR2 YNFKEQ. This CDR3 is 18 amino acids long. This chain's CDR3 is CASSQDQGREDRTDTQYF. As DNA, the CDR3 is TGTGCCAGCAGCCAAGATCAGGGGCGGGAGGATCGCACAGATACGCAGTATTTT.

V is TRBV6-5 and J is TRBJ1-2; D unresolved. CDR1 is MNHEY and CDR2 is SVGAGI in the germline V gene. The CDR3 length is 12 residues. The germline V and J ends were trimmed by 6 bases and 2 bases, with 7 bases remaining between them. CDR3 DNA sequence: TGTGCCAGCAGCGCGAGAAACTATGGCTACACCTTC. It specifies CASSARNYGYTF.

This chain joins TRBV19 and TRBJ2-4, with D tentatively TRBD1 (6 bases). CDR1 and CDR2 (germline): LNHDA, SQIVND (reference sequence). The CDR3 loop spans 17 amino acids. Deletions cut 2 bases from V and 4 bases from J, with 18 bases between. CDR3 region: CASSINPPGAGKNIQYF. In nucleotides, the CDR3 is TGTGCCAGTAGTATAAATCCCCCAGGGGCTGGAAAAAACATTCAGTACTTC.

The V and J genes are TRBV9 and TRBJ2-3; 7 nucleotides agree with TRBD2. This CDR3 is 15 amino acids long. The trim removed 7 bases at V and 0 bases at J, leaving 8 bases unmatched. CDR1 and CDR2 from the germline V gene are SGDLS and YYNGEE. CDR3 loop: CASGRGSFSTDTQYF. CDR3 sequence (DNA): TGTGCCAGCGGGCGGGGGTCTTTTAGCACAGATACGCAGTATTTT.

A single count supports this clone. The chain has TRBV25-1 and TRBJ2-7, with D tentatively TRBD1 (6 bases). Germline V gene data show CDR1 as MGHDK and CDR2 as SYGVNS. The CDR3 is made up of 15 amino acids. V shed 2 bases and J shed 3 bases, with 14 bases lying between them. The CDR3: CASSEVTGHSYEQYF. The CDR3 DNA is TGTGCCAGCAGTGAAGTGACAGGACACAGCTACGAGCAGTACTTC.

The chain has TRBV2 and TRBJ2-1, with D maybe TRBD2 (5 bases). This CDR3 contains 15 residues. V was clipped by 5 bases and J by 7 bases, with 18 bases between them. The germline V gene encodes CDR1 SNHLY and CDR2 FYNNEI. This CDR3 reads CASSTGGSGWNEQFF. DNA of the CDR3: TGTGCCAGCAGTACGGGCGGGTCCGGATGGAATGAGCAGTTCTTC.

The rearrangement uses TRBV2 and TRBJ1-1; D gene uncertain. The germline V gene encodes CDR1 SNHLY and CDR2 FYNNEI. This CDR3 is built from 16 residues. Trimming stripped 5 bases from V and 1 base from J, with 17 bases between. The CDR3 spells CASSKRRPGGNTEAFF. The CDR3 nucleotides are TGTGCCAGCAGTAAACGACGACCGGGAGGGAACACTGAAGCTTTCTTT.

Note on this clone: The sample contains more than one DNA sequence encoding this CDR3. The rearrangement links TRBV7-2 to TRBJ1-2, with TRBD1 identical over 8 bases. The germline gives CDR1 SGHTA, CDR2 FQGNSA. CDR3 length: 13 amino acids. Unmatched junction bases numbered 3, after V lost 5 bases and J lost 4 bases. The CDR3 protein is CASSRQGAYGYTF. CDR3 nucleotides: TGTGCCAGCAGCCGTCAGGGGGCCTATGGCTACACCTTC.

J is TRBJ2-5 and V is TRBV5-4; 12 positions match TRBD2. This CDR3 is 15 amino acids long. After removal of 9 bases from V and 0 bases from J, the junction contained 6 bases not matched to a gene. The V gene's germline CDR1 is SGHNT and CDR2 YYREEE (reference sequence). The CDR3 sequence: CAIQGLAGNQETQYF. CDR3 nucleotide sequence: TGTGCCATCCAGGGACTAGCGGGCAACCAAGAGACCCAGTACTTC.

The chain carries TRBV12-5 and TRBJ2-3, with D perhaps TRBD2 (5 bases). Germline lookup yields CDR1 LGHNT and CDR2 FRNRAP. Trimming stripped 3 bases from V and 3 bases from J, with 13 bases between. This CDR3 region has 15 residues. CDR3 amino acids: CASGLIAGGTDTQYF. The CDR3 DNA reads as TGTGCTAGTGGTTTAATAGCTGGAGGTACAGATACGCAGTATTTT. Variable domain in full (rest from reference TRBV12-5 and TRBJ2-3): DARVTQTPRHKVTEMGQEVTMRCQPILGHNTVFWYRQTMMQGLELLAYFRNRAPLDDSGMPKDRFSAEMPDATLATLKIQPSEPRDSAVYFCASGLIAGGTDTQYFGPGTRLTVL.

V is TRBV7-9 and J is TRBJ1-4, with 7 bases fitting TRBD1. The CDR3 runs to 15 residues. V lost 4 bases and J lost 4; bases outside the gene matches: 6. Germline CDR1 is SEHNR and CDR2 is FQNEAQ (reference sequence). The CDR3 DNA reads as TGTGCCAGCAGCTCACCCCGGGACAGTAATGAAAAACTGTTTTTT. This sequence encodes CASSSPRDSNEKLFF.

The CDR3 DNA reads as TGTGCCAGCTCACCGTCAGGCCCAAATAGCAATCAGCCCCAGCATTTT. Its protein is CASSPSGPNSNQPQHF. The chain is built from TRBV18 and TRBJ1-5; D call uncertain. The CDR3 is 16 amino acids. Trimming took 3 bases from V and 0 from J, leaving 12 bases between them. The V gene's germline CDR1 is KGHSH and CDR2 LQKENI.

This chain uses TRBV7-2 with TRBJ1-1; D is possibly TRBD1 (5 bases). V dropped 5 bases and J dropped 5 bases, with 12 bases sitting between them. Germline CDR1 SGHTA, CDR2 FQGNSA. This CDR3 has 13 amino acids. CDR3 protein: CASSAGFRTEAFF. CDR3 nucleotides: TGTGCCAGCAGCGCAGGGTTCAGGACTGAAGCTTTCTTT.

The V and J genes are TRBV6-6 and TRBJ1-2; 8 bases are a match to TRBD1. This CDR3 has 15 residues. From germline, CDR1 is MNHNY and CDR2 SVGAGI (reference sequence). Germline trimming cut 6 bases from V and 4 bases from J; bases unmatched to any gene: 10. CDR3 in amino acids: CASSLPTGEVYGYTF. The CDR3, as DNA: TGTGCCAGCAGCCTCCCGACAGGGGAGGTCTATGGCTACACCTTC.

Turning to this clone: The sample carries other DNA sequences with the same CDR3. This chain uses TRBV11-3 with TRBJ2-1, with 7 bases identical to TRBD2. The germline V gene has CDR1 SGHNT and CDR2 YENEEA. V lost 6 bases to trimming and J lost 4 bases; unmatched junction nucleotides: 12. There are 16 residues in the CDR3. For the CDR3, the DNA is TGTGCCAGCAGTCCCCCCGGACTAGTGGAGTACAATGAGCAGTTCTTC. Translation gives CASSPPGLVEYNEQFF. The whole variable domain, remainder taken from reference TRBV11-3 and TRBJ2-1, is EAGVVQSPRYKIIEKKQPVAFWCNPISGHNTLYWYLQNLGQGPELLIRYENEEAVDDSQLPKDRFSAERLKGVDSTLKIQPAELGDSAVYLCASSPPGLVEYNEQFFGPGTRLTVL.

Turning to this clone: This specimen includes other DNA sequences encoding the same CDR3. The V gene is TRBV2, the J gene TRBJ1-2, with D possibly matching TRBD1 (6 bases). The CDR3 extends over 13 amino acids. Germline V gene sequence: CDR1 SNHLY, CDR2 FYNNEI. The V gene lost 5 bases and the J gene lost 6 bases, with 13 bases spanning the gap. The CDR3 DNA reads TGTGCCAGCAGTTGGGGGGGGGCGGATGGCTACACCTTC. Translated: CASSWGGADGYTF.

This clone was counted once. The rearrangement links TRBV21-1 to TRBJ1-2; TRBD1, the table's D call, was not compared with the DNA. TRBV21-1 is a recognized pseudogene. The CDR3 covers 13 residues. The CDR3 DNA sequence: TGTGCCAGCAGCCCCCGACAGGGTTGGGGCTACACCTTC. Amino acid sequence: CASSPRQGWGYTF.

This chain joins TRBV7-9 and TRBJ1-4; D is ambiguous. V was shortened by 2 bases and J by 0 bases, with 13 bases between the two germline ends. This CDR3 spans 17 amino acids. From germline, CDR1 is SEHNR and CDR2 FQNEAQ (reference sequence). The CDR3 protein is CASSLTVREATNEKLFF. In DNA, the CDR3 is TGTGCCAGCAGCTTAACCGTGAGAGAAGCAACTAATGAAAAACTGTTTTTT.

CDR3 sequence reads: CASSLALSTDTQYF. DNA for the CDR3: TGTGCCAGCAGCTTAGCTCTGAGCACAGATACGCAGTATTTT. The V and J genes are TRBV7-6 and TRBJ2-3; D is undetermined. CDR3 size: 14 residues. V was shortened by 0 bases and J by 0 bases, with 4 bases between the two germline ends. CDR1 and CDR2 from the germline V gene are SGHVS and FNYEAQ.

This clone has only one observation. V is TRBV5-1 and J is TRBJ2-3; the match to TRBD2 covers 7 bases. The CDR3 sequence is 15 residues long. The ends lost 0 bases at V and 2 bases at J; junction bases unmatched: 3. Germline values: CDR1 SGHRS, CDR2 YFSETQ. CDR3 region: CASSLGTSATDTQYF. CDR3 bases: TGCGCCAGCAGCTTGGGTACTAGCGCCACAGATACGCAGTATTTT.

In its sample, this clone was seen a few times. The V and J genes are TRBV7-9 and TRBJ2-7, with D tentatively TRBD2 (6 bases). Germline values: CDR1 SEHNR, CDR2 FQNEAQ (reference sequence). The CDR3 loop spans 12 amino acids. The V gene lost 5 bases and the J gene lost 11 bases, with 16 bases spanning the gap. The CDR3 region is CASSPNTGVEYF. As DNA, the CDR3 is TGTGCCAGCAGCCCAAATACGGGGGTTGAGTACTTC.

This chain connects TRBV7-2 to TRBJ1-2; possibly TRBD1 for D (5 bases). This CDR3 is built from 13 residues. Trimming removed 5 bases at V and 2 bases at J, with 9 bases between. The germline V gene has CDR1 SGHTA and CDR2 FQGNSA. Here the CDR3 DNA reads TGTGCCAGCAGCCCTCGACAGAACTATGGCTACACCTTC. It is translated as CASSPRQNYGYTF.

The CDR3 DNA sequence: TGTGCCAGCAGCTTCAGCGGGGCAACCGGATATGGCTACACCTTC. Translation gives CASSFSGATGYGYTF. The chain combines TRBV7-9 with TRBJ1-2, with D maybe TRBD1 (5 bases). V lost 3 bases to trimming and J lost 5 bases, with 16 bases between them. The CDR3 loop spans 15 amino acids. From germline, CDR1 is SEHNR and CDR2 FQNEAQ (reference sequence).

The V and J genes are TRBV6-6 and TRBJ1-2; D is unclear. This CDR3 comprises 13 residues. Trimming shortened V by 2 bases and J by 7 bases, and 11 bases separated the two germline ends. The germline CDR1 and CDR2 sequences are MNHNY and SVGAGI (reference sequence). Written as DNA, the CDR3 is TGTGCCAGCAGTTACCGAGGGCCGGGTGGCTACACCTTC. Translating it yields CASSYRGPGGYTF.